This TCR beta chain came from a study of blood T cell repertoires in COVID-19. Study overall: T cells, B-cell-depleted T cells, or PBMCs provided the cDNA or gDNA that served as material.

Trimming took off 2 bases at V and 2 bases at J, with 16 bases between the two ends. CDR3 length equals 16 residues. Germline V gene lookup returns CDR1 LGHNA and CDR2 YSLEER. In the source study's methods: Amplifying reference gene primers gave estimates of nucleated cell counts. Sequenced by immunoSEQ multiplex PCR; TCRdb stores in-frame clones only, minus some. That table supplies the V and J calls and clone size; D and trimming were determined from the DNA. The sample carries tens of thousands of clones, around 92% recorded once. Sequencing was done on a sample of peripheral blood. The V call is TRBV4-3, the J call TRBJ2-7; no clear D. The sequence was obtained from a human donor in a cohort sampled during active COVID-19. This CDR3 is CASSQYLTPDTYEQYF. The CDR3 DNA follows: TGCGCCAGCAGCCAATATCTGACTCCCGATACCTACGAGCAGTACTTC.